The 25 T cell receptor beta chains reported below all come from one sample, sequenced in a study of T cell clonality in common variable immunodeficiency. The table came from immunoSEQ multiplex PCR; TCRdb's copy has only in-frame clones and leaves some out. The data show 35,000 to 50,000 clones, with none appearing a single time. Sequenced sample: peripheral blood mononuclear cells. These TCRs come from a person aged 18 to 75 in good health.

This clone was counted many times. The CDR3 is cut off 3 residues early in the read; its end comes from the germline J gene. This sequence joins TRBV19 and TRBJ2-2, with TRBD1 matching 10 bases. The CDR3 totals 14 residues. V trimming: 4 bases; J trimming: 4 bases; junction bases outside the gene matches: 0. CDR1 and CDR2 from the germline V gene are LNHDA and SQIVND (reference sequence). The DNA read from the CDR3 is TGTGCCAGTAGTAGGACAGGGGGCACCGGGGAG. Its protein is CASSRTGGTGE. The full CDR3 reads CASSRTGGTGELFF.

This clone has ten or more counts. This CDR3 reads CSAATSGTRRDTQYF. Partial CDR3 DNA: TGCAGTGCTGCGACTAGCGGGACCCGACGGGATACG. This chain uses TRBV20-1 with TRBJ2-3; 11 bases line up with TRBD2. The read terminates 3 residues before the CDR3 end, so the remaining end is supplied by the germline J gene. Trimming cost V 5 bases and J 6 bases; bases outside gene matches: 10. This CDR3 comprises 15 residues. The germline V gene encodes CDR1 DFQATT and CDR2 SNEGSKA (reference sequence).

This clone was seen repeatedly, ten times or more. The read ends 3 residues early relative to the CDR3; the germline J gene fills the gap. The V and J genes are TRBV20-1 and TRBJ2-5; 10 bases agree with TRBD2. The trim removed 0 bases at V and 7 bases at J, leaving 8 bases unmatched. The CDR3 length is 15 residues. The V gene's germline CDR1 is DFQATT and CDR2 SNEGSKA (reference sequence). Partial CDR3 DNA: TGCAGTGCTAGAGATCCAGCGGGGGGGGGTACGACC. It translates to CSARDPAGGGTT. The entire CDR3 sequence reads CSARDPAGGGTTQYF.

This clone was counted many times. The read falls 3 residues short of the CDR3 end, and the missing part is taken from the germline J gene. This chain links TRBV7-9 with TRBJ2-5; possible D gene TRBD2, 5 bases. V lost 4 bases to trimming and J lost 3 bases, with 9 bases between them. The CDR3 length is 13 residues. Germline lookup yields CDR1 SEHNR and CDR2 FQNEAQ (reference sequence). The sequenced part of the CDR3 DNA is TGTGCCAGCAGCTCTAGACTAAAAGAGACC. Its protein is CASSSRLKET. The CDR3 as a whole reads CASSSRLKETQYF.

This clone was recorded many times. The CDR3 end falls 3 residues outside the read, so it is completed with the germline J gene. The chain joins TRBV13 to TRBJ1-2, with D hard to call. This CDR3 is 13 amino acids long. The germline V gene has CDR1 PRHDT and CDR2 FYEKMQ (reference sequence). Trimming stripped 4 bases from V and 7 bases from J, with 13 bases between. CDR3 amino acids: CASSSAAAPGYTF. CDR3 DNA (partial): TGTGCCAGCAGCTCGGCGGCCGCTCCTGGC.

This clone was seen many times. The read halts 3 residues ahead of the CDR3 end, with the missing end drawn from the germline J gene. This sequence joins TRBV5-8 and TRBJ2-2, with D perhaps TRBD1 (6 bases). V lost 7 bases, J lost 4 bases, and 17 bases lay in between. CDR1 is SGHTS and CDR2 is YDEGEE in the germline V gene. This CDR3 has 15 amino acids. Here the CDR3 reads CASENRDEGTGELFF. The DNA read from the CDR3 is TGTGCCAGCGAAAACAGGGACGAGGGCACCGGGGAG. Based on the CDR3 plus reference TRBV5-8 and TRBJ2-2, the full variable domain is EAGVTQSPTHLIKTRGQQATLRCSPISGHTSVYWYQQALGLGLQFLLWYDEGEERNRGNFPPRFSGRQFPNYSSELNVNALELEDSALYLCASENRDEGTGELFFGEGSRLTVL.

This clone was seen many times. The part of the CDR3 DNA that was read is TGTGCCAGCAGCTGGGGGGTAACCACTGAA. Its translation: CASSWGVTTE. The entire CDR3 is CASSWGVTTEAFF. The chain uses TRBV7-9 and TRBJ1-1; TRBD1 might be the D (5 bases). The CDR3 end lies 3 residues beyond the end of the read and is filled in from the germline J gene. The V gene's germline CDR1 is SEHNR and CDR2 FQNEAQ (reference sequence). This CDR3 is built from 13 residues. Trimming took off 4 bases at V and 4 bases at J, with 10 bases between the two ends.

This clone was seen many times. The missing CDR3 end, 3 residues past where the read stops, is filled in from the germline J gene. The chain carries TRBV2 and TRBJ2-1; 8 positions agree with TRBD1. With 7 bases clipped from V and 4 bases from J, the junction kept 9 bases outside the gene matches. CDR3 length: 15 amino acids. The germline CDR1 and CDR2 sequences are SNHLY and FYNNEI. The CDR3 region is CASMTEDRAYNEQFF. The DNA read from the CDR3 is TGTGCCAGCATGACAGAGGACAGGGCTTACAATGAG.

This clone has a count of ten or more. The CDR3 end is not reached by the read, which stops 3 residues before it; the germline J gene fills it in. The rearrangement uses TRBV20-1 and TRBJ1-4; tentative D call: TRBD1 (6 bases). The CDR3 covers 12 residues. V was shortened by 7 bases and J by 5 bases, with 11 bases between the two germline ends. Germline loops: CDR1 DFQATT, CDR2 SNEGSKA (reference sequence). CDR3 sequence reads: CSGLQGNEKLFF. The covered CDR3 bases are TGCAGTGGTTTGCAGGGGAATGAAAAA.

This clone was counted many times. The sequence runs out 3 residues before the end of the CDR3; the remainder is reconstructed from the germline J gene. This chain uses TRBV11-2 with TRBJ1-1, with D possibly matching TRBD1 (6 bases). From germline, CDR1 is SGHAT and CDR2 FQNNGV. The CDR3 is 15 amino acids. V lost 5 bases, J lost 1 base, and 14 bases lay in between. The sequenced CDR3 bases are TGTGCCAGCAGCCCCACTCTAGGGGGGAACACTGAA. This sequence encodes CASSPTLGGNTE. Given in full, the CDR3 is CASSPTLGGNTEAFF. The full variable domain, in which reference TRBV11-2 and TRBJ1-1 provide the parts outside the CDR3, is EAGVAQSPRYKIIEKRQSVAFWCNPISGHATLYWYQQILGQGPKLLIQFQNNGVVDDSQLPKDRFSAERLKGVDSTLKIQPAKLEDSAVYLCASSPTLGGNTEAFFGQGTRLTVV.

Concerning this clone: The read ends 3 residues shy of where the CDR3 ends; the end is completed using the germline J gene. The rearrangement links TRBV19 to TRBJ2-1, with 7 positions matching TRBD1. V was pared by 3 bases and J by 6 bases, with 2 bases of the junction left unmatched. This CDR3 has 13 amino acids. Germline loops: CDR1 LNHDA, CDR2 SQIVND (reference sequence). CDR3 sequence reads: CASSMGQSNEQFF. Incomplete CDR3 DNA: TGTGCCAGTAGTATGGGACAGTCCAATGAG.

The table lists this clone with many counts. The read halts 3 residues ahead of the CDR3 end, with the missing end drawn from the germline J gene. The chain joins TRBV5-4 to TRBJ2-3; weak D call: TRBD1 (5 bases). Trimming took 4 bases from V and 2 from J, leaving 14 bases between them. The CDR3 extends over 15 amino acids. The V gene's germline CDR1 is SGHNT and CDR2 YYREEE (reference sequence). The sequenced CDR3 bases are TGTGCCAGCAGCCTGGGATTACAGGACACAGATACG. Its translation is CASSLGLQDTDT. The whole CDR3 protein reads CASSLGLQDTDTQYF.

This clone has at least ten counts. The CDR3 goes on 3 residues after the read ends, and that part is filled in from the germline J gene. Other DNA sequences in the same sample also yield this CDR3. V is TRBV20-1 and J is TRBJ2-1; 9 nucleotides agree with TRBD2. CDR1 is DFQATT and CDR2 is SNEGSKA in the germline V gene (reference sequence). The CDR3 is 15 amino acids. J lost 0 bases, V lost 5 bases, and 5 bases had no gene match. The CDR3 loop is CSARAGGSSYNEQFF. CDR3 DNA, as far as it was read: TGCAGTGCTCGCGCGGGGGGGAGCTCCTACAATGAG.

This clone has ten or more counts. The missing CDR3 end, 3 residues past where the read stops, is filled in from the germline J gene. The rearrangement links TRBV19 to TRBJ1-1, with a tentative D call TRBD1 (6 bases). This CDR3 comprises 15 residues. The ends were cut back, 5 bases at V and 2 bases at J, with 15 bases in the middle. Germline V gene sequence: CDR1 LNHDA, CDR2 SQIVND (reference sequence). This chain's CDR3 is CASSARQEFNTEAFF. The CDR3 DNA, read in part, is TGTGCCAGTAGTGCACGACAGGAGTTCAACACTGAA.

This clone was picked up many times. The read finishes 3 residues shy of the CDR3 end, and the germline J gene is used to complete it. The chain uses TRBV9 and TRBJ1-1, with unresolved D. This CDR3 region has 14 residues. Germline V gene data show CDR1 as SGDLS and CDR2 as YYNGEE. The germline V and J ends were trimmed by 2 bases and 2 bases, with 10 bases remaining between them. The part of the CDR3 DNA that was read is TGTGCCAGCAGCGTTCGCCCAGGAAACACTGAA. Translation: CASSVRPGNTE. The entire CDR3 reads CASSVRPGNTEAFF.

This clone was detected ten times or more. The CDR3 DNA, read in part, is TGCAGTGCCAGGACTAGACAATACAATGAG. It encodes CSARTRQYNE. The complete CDR3 reads CSARTRQYNEQFF. The chain carries TRBV20-1 and TRBJ2-1; the match to TRBD2 covers 7 bases. The read falls 3 residues short of the CDR3 end, and the missing part is taken from the germline J gene. V dropped 6 bases and J dropped 4; count of bases not matched to a gene: 6. Germline CDR1 reads DFQATT; CDR2 reads SNEGSKA (reference sequence). The CDR3 covers 13 residues.

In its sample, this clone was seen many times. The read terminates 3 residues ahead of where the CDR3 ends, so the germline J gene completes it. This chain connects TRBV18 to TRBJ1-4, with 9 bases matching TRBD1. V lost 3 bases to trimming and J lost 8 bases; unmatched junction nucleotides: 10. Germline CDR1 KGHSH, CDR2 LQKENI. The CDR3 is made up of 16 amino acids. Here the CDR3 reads CASSPFPGQGPEKLFF. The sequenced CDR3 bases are TGTGCCAGCTCACCTTTCCCGGGACAGGGTCCCGAAAAA.

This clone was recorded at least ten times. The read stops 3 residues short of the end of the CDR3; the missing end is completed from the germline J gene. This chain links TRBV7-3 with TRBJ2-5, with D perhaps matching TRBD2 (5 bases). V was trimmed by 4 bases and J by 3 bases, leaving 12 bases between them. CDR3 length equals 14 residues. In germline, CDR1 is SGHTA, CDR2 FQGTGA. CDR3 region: CASSSSGSEETQYF. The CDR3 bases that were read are TGTGCCAGCAGCTCCTCGGGGTCCGAAGAGACC. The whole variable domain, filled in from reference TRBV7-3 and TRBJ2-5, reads GAGVSQTPSNKVTEKGKYVELRCDPISGHTALYWYRQSLGQGPEFLIYFQGTGAADDSGLPNDRFFAVRPEGSVSTLKIQRTERGDSAVYLCASSSSGSEETQYFGPGTRLLVL.

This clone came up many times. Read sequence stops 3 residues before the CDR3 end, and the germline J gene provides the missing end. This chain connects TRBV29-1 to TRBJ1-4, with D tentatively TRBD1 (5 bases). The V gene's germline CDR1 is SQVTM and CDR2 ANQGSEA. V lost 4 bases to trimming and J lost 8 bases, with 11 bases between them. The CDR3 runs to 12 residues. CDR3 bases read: TGCAGCGTTGTACAGGATAGGGAAAAA. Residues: CSVVQDREK. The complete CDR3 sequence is CSVVQDREKLFF.

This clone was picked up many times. CDR3 residues: CASSEYRDSTYEQYF. The CDR3 DNA, read in part, is TGTGCCAGCAGTGAATATAGGGACAGTACCTACGAG. This sequence joins TRBV2 and TRBJ2-7; 7 positions match TRBD1. The sequence runs out 3 residues before the end of the CDR3; the remainder is reconstructed from the germline J gene. The CDR3 totals 15 residues. In germline, CDR1 is SNHLY, CDR2 FYNNEI. J lost 2 bases, V lost 2 bases, and 6 bases had no gene match.

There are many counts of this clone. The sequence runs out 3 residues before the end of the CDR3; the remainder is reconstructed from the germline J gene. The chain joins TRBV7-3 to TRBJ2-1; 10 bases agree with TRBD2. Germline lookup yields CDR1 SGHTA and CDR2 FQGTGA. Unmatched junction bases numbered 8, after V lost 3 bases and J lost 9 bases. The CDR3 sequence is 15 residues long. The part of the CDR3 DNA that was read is TGTGCCAGCAGCTTGGTCCTAGCGGGAGAGAGTGAG. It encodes CASSLVLAGESE. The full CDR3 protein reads CASSLVLAGESEQFF.

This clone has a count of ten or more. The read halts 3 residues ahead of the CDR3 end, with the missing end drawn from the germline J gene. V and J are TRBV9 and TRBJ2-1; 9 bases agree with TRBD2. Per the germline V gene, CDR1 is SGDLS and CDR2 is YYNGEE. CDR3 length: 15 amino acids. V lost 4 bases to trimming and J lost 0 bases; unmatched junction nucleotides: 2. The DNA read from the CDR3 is TGTGCCAGCAGCCTTAGCGGGAGCTCCTACAATGAG. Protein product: CASSLSGSSYNE. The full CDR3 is CASSLSGSSYNEQFF.

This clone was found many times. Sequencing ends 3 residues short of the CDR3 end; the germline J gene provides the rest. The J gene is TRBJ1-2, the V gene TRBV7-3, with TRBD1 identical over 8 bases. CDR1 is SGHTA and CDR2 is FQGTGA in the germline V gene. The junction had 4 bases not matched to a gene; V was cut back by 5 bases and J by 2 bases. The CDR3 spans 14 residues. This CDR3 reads CASSQGDRNYGYTF. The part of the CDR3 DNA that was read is TGTGCCAGCAGCCAAGGGGACAGGAACTATGGC.

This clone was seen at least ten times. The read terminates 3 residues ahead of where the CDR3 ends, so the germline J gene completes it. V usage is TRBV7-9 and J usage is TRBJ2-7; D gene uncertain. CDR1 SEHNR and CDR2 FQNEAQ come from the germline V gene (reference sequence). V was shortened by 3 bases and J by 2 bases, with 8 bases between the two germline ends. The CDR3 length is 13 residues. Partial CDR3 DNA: TGTGCCAGCAGCTTGACGGGTGCCTACGAG. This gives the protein CASSLTGAYE. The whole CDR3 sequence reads CASSLTGAYEQYF.

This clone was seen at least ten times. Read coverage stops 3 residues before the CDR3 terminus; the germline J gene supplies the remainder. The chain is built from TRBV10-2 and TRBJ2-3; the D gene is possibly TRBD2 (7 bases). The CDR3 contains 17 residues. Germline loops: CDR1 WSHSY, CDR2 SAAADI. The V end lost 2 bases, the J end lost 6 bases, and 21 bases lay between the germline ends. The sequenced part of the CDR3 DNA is TGCGCCAGCAGTGAGGTCGAGACTAGCTCGAGGGGGGATACG. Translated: CASSEVETSSRGDT. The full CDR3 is CASSEVETSSRGDTQYF.